Presented here are 24 T cell receptor beta chains from one specimen sequenced in a study of naive and memory T cell subsets. An equimolar mix of two oligonucleotides served as the beta constant-region primer for TRBC1 and TRBC2. The ligated cDNA underwent four PCR rounds using SP2 and nested alpha and beta constant-region primers. TCRdb reprocessed the UMI-ligation and nested PCR reads with MiXCR, giving one entry per CDR3 protein. The table has 120,000 to 150,000 distinct CDR3 sequences, roughly 23% seen once; the top ten hold 0.085% to 0.11%. Their specific antigens are unknown. General study findings and limits: A few larger clonotypes appeared in naive repertoires, especially CD8, possibly memory cells re-expressing CD45RA.

The sequencing sample was made of naive CD4+ T cells from blood. Source of these receptors: a human donor in good health.

The V and J genes are TRBV12-3 or TRBV12-4 and TRBJ2-2, with D possibly being TRBD2 (6 bases). V was pared by 6 bases and J by 5 bases, with 16 bases between. The CDR3 sequence is 15 residues long. For the CDR3, the DNA is TGTGCCAGCAGCCGCGGGGCGGGACTGACCGGGGAGCTGTTTTTT. This translates into CASSRGAGLTGELFF.

There are a few counts of this clonotype. The chain is built from TRBV7-2 and TRBJ2-5; D is unresolved. The CDR3 is made up of 14 amino acids. The germline gives CDR1 SGHTA, CDR2 FQGNSA. Trimming left V 3 bases short and J 2 bases short, with 10 bases between. The CDR3 region is CASSFTGLQETQYF. The DNA for the CDR3 is TGTGCCAGCAGCTTCACCGGGCTTCAAGAGACCCAGTACTTC.

The V gene is TRBV20-1, the J gene TRBJ1-4, with a possible D match to TRBD1 (6 bases). Germline V gene lookup returns CDR1 DFQATT and CDR2 SNEGSKA (reference sequence). With 0 bases removed from V and 7 bases from J, the gap between germline ends came to 15 bases. The CDR3 consists of 15 residues. The CDR3: CSARDRGGRGEKLFF. The CDR3 bases are TGCAGTGCTAGAGATCGGGGGGGGCGAGGTGAAAAACTGTTTTTT.

This clonotype was counted a few times. The chain combines TRBV19 with TRBJ2-7, with D perhaps matching TRBD1 or TRBD2 (5 bases each). The germline V gene encodes CDR1 LNHDA and CDR2 SQIVND (reference sequence). V was clipped by 5 bases and J by 4 bases, with 9 bases between them. CDR3 length: 12 residues. The CDR3 DNA reads TGTGCCAGTAGTGGGGGACCTTACGAGCAGTACTTC. Its protein is CASSGGPYEQYF. Supplemented by reference TRBV19 and TRBJ2-7, the full variable domain reads DGGITQSPKYLFRKEGQNVTLSCEQNLNHDAMYWYRQDPGQGLRLIYYSQIVNDFQKGDIAEGYSVSREKKESFPLTVTSAQKNPTAFYLCASSGGPYEQYFGPGTRLTVT.

The rearrangement uses TRBV6-2 or TRBV6-3 and TRBJ1-1; D unclear. This CDR3 spans 13 amino acids. V lost 7 bases and J 1 base, leaving 10 bases between the germline ends. Germline V gene sequence: CDR1 MNHEY, CDR2 SVGEGT. The CDR3 protein is CASIRFGNTEAFF. The CDR3 region has the DNA TGTGCCAGCATTCGCTTTGGGAACACTGAAGCTTTCTTT.

V gene TRBV28 combines with J gene TRBJ1-2; D gene uncertain. Germline-derived CDR1 and CDR2 are MDHEN and SYDVKM. The CDR3 loop spans 15 amino acids. Trimming cost V 6 bases and J 5 bases, with 19 bases left between them. The chain's CDR3 is CASSQNPIVYYGYTF. The CDR3 coding sequence is TGTGCCAGCAGCCAAAACCCGATTGTCTATTATGGCTACACCTTC.

This clonotype was detected many times. The chain links TRBV20-1 to TRBJ2-3, with D maybe TRBD2 (5 bases). There are 12 residues in the CDR3. V lost 0 bases to trimming and J lost 8 bases, with 9 bases between them. CDR1 is DFQATT and CDR2 is SNEGSKA in the germline V gene (reference sequence). This CDR3 is CSARETRFTQYF. The CDR3 DNA reads TGCAGTGCTAGAGAAACTAGGTTTACGCAGTATTTT.

The rearrangement links TRBV12-3 or TRBV12-4 to TRBJ1-1; weak D call: TRBD1 (6 bases). Trimming shortened V by 8 bases and J by 5 bases, and 12 bases separated the two germline ends. This CDR3 contains 12 residues. This CDR3 reads CASYTGITEAFF. CDR3 nucleotide sequence: TGTGCCAGCTACACAGGGATTACTGAAGCTTTCTTT.

This clonotype turned up a few times. V is TRBV24-1 and J is TRBJ2-5, with 7 bases lining up with TRBD2. The germline V gene encodes CDR1 KGHDR and CDR2 SFDVKD. This CDR3 has 13 residues. With V trimmed by 3 bases and J by 5 bases, 2 bases remained unmatched. The CDR3 sequence is CATSDPGRETQYF. The DNA of the CDR3 is TGTGCCACCAGTGATCCCGGGAGGGAGACCCAGTACTTC.

The table lists this clonotype with a few counts. The CDR3 DNA follows: TGTGCCAGCAGCTCTACGCCCCCCCGAGGAGGGGAGCAGTACTTC. It encodes CASSSTPPRGGEQYF. The chain links TRBV28 to TRBJ2-7, with a possible D match to TRBD2 (6 bases). V was clipped by 6 bases and J by 7 bases, with 22 bases between them. The CDR3 is 15 amino acids. Germline V CDR1 and CDR2: MDHEN, SYDVKM.

This clonotype occurred a few times. The V call is TRBV20-1, the J call TRBJ1-1, with D possibly matching TRBD1 (6 bases). Trimming stripped 6 bases from V and 2 bases from J, with 10 bases between. This CDR3 comprises 12 residues. The V gene's germline CDR1 is DFQATT and CDR2 SNEGSKA (reference sequence). As DNA, the CDR3 is TGCAGTGCATATGGGACAAACACTGAAGCTTTCTTT. Translation gives CSAYGTNTEAFF.

The chain couples TRBV11-2 to TRBJ2-1, with 12 positions matching TRBD2. The CDR3 totals 16 residues. CDR1 is SGHAT, CDR2 FQNNGV, per germline. Unmatched junction bases numbered 10, after V lost 5 bases and J lost 8 bases. Written as DNA, the CDR3 is TGTGCCAGCAGCCCTCGGACTAGCGGGATAAAGGATGAGCAGTTCTTC. This encodes CASSPRTSGIKDEQFF.

The chain recombines TRBV20-1 with TRBJ2-7; weak D call: TRBD2 (6 bases). The V end lost 1 base, the J end lost 7 bases, and 14 bases lay between the germline ends. The germline V gene encodes CDR1 DFQATT and CDR2 SNEGSKA (reference sequence). This CDR3 spans 13 amino acids. The CDR3 loop is CSARVWGVGEQYF. The CDR3 DNA follows: TGCAGTGCTAGAGTTTGGGGGGTGGGAGAGCAGTACTTC.

The chain employs TRBV6-5 and TRBJ1-1; TRBD1 matches 10 bases. Germline V gene lookup returns CDR1 MNHEY and CDR2 SVGAGI. The V gene end was trimmed by 5 bases and the J gene end by 6 bases; junction bases not matched to a gene: 6. The CDR3 covers 14 residues. DNA for the CDR3: TGTGCCAGCAGTCTGGACAGGGGGAGGGCTGAAGCTTTCTTT. Its protein product is CASSLDRGRAEAFF.

The genes are TRBV7-2 and TRBJ2-1, with D tentatively TRBD1 or TRBD2 (5 bases each). The length of the CDR3 is 12 residues. The V end was cut by 10 bases, the J end by 0 bases, with 7 bases between. Germline CDR1 is SGHTA and CDR2 is FQGNSA. CDR3 amino acids: CATGRSYNEQFF. CDR3 nucleotides: TGTGCCACGGGGCGCTCCTACAATGAGCAGTTCTTC. Supplemented by reference TRBV7-2 and TRBJ2-1, the full variable domain reads GAGVSQSPSNKVTEKGKDVELRCDPISGHTALYWYRQSLGQGLEFLIYFQGNSAPDKSGLPSDRFSAERTGGSVSTLTIQRTQQEDSAVYLCATGRSYNEQFFGPGTRLTVL.

This clonotype showed up just a few times. The CDR3 reads CASSPRAGLNEQYF. CDR3 nucleotide sequence: TGTGCCAGCTCACCACGTGCGGGATTAAACGAGCAGTACTTC. J is TRBJ2-7 and V is TRBV18; tentatively, D is TRBD2 (6 bases). CDR1 and CDR2 from the germline V gene are KGHSH and LQKENI. The CDR3 runs to 14 residues. Deletions cut 1 base from V and 5 bases from J, with 12 bases between.

In regard to this clonotype: A clone one base away is much larger, so this may be a read error. This chain links TRBV12-3 or TRBV12-4 with TRBJ1-6; D not certain. Deletions cut 1 base from V and 8 bases from J, with 0 bases between. The CDR3 length is 11 residues. The CDR3 region is CASSLDSPLHF. CDR3 DNA: TGTGCCAGCAGTTTAGATTCACCCCTCCACTTT.

Ten or more counts support this clonotype. The gene calls are TRBV19 and TRBJ1-5; 7 nucleotides align to TRBD1. Germline V gene sequence: CDR1 LNHDA, CDR2 SQIVND (reference sequence). CDR3 size: 14 residues. Trimming cost V 6 bases and J 10 bases; bases outside gene matches: 12. CDR3: CASRPDRPERPQHF. The DNA of the CDR3 is TGTGCCAGTAGGCCGGACAGGCCGGAGAGACCCCAGCATTTT.

This clonotype has a count of ten or more. The chain couples TRBV4-1 to TRBJ2-5; D ambiguous. The germline V gene has CDR1 MGHRA and CDR2 YSYEKL. Trimming pared 3 bases from V and 4 bases from J, leaving 6 bases between. The CDR3 has 12 amino acids. CDR3 amino acids: CASSHSPETQYF. The CDR3 DNA sequence: TGCGCCAGCAGCCACTCTCCAGAGACCCAGTACTTC.

The genes are TRBV6-5 and TRBJ2-6, with 8 nucleotides matching TRBD2. There are 19 residues in the CDR3. Trimming at V came to 7 bases and at J to 0 bases, leaving 14 bases not matched to a gene. CDR1 MNHEY and CDR2 SVGAGI come from the germline V gene. The CDR3 reads CASTPLGGGSVSGANVLTF. For the CDR3, the DNA is TGTGCCAGCACCCCTCTCGGGGGGGGAAGCGTCTCTGGGGCCAACGTCCTGACTTTC.

There are a few counts of this clonotype. J is TRBJ2-1 and V is TRBV4-3, with 10 positions matching TRBD2. V lost 0 bases and J lost 6; bases outside the gene matches: 5. The CDR3 totals 16 residues. Germline CDR1 and CDR2: LGHNA and YSLEER. In nucleotides, the CDR3 is TGCGCCAGCAGCCAAGATCTAGCGGGAGTCTTCAATGAGCAGTTCTTC. Its translation: CASSQDLAGVFNEQFF.

This clonotype was observed a handful of times. The rearrangement joins TRBV7-2 to TRBJ2-1; 8 bases fit TRBD2. V was pared by 4 bases and J by 4 bases, with 9 bases of the junction left unmatched. This CDR3 has 16 residues. Per germline, CDR1 SGHTA and CDR2 FQGNSA. The CDR3 loop reads CASSSSGRAEYNEQFF. CDR3 coding DNA: TGTGCCAGCAGCTCATCCGGGAGGGCCGAATACAATGAGCAGTTCTTC.

This clonotype was picked up a small number of times. The chain joins TRBV12-3 or TRBV12-4 to TRBJ2-3, with D unclear. The length of the CDR3 is 16 residues. Trimming shortened V by 5 bases and J by 0 bases, and 15 bases separated the two germline ends. In nucleotides, the CDR3 is TGTGCCAGCAGTCGTGACACCACAACTAGCACAGATACGCAGTATTTT. Translating it yields CASSRDTTTSTDTQYF.

This clonotype has just one count. The rearrangement links TRBV30 to TRBJ2-2; TRBD2 might be the D (6 bases). This CDR3 contains 15 residues. V was clipped by 0 bases and J by 4 bases, with 12 bases between them. CDR1 and CDR2 (germline): GTSNPN, SVGIG (reference sequence). DNA of the CDR3: TGTGCCTGGAGTGTAACACTGGGGGGCACCGGGGAGCTGTTTTTT. This codes for CAWSVTLGGTGELFF.